This T cell receptor (beta chain) was documented in a study of cytomegalovirus exposure and HLA in healthy donors. Overall study results and limits: The study found most TCR sequences rare, yet found some public TCRs in many donors.

This CDR3 region has 14 residues. The germline CDR1 and CDR2 sequences are MNHEY and SVGAGI. The V and J ends lost 4 bases and 8 bases respectively, with 15 bases between them. This PCR relied on a set of 60 Vbeta primers and 13 Jbeta primers. The protocol was immunoSEQ multiplex PCR, while the TCRdb copy is restricted to in-frame clones and leaves out a portion. The data contain about 140,000 clones, 60% to 80% of them singletons. Of note for this clone: Its antigen is currently unknown.

Sequencing was performed on PBMCs. The source of this sequence is a woman aged 35 to 49 in good health and CMV-seronegative. The chain joins TRBV6-5 to TRBJ2-1; perhaps TRBD2 as D (5 bases). CDR3 coding DNA: TGTGCCAGCAGTTCCCCGGCTGGCGGGTATGAGCAGTTCTTC. This translates into CASSSPAGGYEQFF.